The 18 T cell receptor beta chains below were found in one sample sequenced in a study of OX40 agonist ivuxolimab in advanced cancers. Method: immunoSEQ multiplex PCR; TCRdb's copy keeps in-frame clones and lacks some. Of under 85,000 clones in the sample, roughly 90% were seen once. Sequencing was performed on CD4+ or CD8+ T cells sorted from blood, taken in a trial of the OX40 agonist ivuxolimab. The origin of the receptors is an adult with an advanced solid tumor such as melanoma, head and neck, liver or kidney cancer.

J is TRBJ2-7 and V is TRBV28; the match to TRBD2 covers 11 bases. This CDR3 has 17 amino acids. The germline gives CDR1 MDHEN, CDR2 SYDVKM. V was pared by 4 bases and J by 0 bases, with 8 bases of the junction left unmatched. Here the CDR3 DNA reads TGTGCCAGCAGTTCCACTAGCGGGAGCCCTTCCTCCTACGAGCAGTACTTC. It translates to CASSSTSGSPSSYEQYF. The full variable domain, with the rest looked up from reference TRBV28 and TRBJ2-7, is DVKVTQSSRYLVKRTGEKVFLECVQDMDHENMFWYRQDPGLGLRLIYFSYDVKMKEKGDIPEGYSVSREKKERFSLILESASTNQTSMYLCASSSTSGSPSSYEQYFGPGTRLTVT.

This rearrangement joins TRBV28 to TRBJ2-1, with 10 nucleotides matching TRBD1. Losses at the gene ends were 4 bases for V and 6 bases for J; bases not matched to a gene: 6. Germline values: CDR1 MDHEN, CDR2 SYDVKM. This CDR3 comprises 15 residues. CDR3 amino acids: CASSSGTGDFNEQFF. In DNA, the CDR3 is TGTGCCAGCAGTTCCGGGACAGGGGATTTCAATGAGCAGTTCTTC.

This clone has a single count. This chain joins TRBV5-4 and TRBJ2-7, with 10 bases aligning to TRBD2. The CDR3 runs to 17 residues. The V gene end was trimmed by 2 bases and the J gene end by 2 bases; junction bases not matched to a gene: 10. Germline V gene sequence: CDR1 SGHNT, CDR2 YYREEE (reference sequence). The CDR3 DNA reads as TGTGCCAGCAGCTTCCAGACCCGGACTAGCGGCACCTACGAGCAGTACTTC. Protein sequence: CASSFQTRTSGTYEQYF.

The sample holds one count of this clone. The V and J genes are TRBV7-2 and TRBJ2-7; tentative D call: TRBD2 (6 bases). V shed 5 bases and J shed 2 bases, with 16 bases lying between them. This CDR3 has 15 residues. Germline CDR1 and CDR2: SGHTA and FQGNSA. As DNA, the CDR3 is TGTGCCAGCAGCCCTGGATCGGGGGTCCCCTACGAGCAGTACTTC. Its translation is CASSPGSGVPYEQYF.

The V and J genes are TRBV4-2 and TRBJ1-1, with D unclear. V lost 5 bases and J lost 5, with 9 bases in between. The CDR3 runs to 12 residues. Germline assignment: CDR1 LGHNA and CDR2 YNFKEQ. For the CDR3, the DNA is TGTGCCAGCAGCTTGGAGGGTACTGAAGCTTTCTTT. Encoded protein: CASSLEGTEAFF.

The rearrangement joins TRBV7-3 to TRBJ2-5, with 9 bases fitting TRBD1. V lost 5 bases and J lost 3; bases outside the gene matches: 7. The CDR3 has 15 amino acids. Germline values: CDR1 SGHTA, CDR2 FQGTGA. CDR3 nucleotide sequence: TGTGCCAGCAGCCCCACGGGACAGGGCGAAGAGACCCAGTACTTC. Translated: CASSPTGQGEETQYF.

The chain employs TRBV7-9 and TRBJ1-3; a weak D match, TRBD1 (5 bases). The CDR3 spans 14 residues. Deletions cut 2 bases from V and 1 base from J, with 6 bases between. Per the germline V gene, CDR1 is SEHNR and CDR2 is FQNEAQ (reference sequence). The CDR3 DNA reads as TGTGCCAGCAGCTTACCAGGGTCTGGAAACACCATATATTTT. It codes for CASSLPGSGNTIYF.

The chain has TRBV30 and TRBJ2-7; 9 bases match TRBD1. CDR1 and CDR2 (germline): GTSNPN, SVGIG (reference sequence). J gave up 3 bases and V 2 bases, and 5 bases lay outside the gene matches. This CDR3 has 14 amino acids. The CDR3 loop reads CAWSPGQGRYEQYF. The CDR3 bases are TGTGCCTGGAGTCCGGGACAGGGTCGCTACGAGCAGTACTTC.

This chain uses TRBV7-3 with TRBJ2-2; no definite D call. This CDR3 is built from 13 residues. CDR1 and CDR2 from the germline V gene are SGHTA and FQGTGA. Trimming took off 7 bases at V and 3 bases at J, with 9 bases between the two ends. CDR3 in amino acids: CASKAPYTGELFF. The CDR3 DNA follows: TGTGCCAGCAAAGCGCCCTACACCGGGGAGCTGTTTTTT. The full variable domain, completed using reference TRBV7-3 and TRBJ2-2, is GAGVSQTPSNKVTEKGKYVELRCDPISGHTALYWYRQSLGQGPEFLIYFQGTGAADDSGLPNDRFFAVRPEGSVSTLKIQRTERGDSAVYLCASKAPYTGELFFGEGSRLTVL.

This rearrangement joins TRBV28 to TRBJ2-1; the match to TRBD1 covers 7 bases. The V segment lost 2 bases and the J segment 6 bases; nucleotides outside the gene matches: 7. CDR1 and CDR2 (germline): MDHEN, SYDVKM. The CDR3 has 15 amino acids. The DNA for the CDR3 is TGTGCCAGCAGTTTAAATTCGGCAGGGGGCAATGAGCAGTTCTTC. As protein: CASSLNSAGGNEQFF.

J is TRBJ2-3 and V is TRBV2, with 8 bases aligning to TRBD1. Germline-derived CDR1 and CDR2 are SNHLY and FYNNEI. The CDR3 runs to 14 residues. The junction had 4 bases not matched to a gene; V was cut back by 3 bases and J by 5 bases. This CDR3 reads CASSEQGAGDTQYF. CDR3 sequence (DNA): TGTGCCAGCAGTGAGCAGGGGGCTGGAGATACGCAGTATTTT.

V is TRBV2 and J is TRBJ2-3; 8 bases map to TRBD1. V shed 6 bases and J 0 bases; nucleotides not matched to a gene: 2. In germline, CDR1 is SNHLY, CDR2 FYNNEI. The CDR3 length is 14 residues. CDR3 residues: CASRRTGSTDTQYF. The CDR3 DNA follows: TGTGCCAGCAGAAGGACAGGGAGCACAGATACGCAGTATTTT. The full variable domain, its missing parts supplied by reference TRBV2 and TRBJ2-3, is EPEVTQTPSHQVTQMGQEVILRCVPISNHLYFYWYRQILGQKVEFLVSFYNNEISEKSEIFDDQFSVERPDGSNFTLKIRSTKLEDSAMYFCASRRTGSTDTQYFGPGTRLTVL.

The chain is built from TRBV30 and TRBJ1-5; D is undetermined. Germline CDR1 and CDR2: GTSNPN and SVGIG (reference sequence). This CDR3 has 15 residues. V was clipped by 0 bases and J by 1 base, with 10 bases between them. The CDR3 DNA reads TGTGCCTGGAGTGTTGTCCGGGCCAGCAATCAGCCCCAGCATTTT. Amino acid sequence: CAWSVVRASNQPQHF.

The gene calls are TRBV2 and TRBJ1-5, with TRBD1 identical over 7 bases. The germline V gene has CDR1 SNHLY and CDR2 FYNNEI. V dropped 4 bases and J dropped 1; count of bases not matched to a gene: 4. CDR3 size: 15 residues. The CDR3 loop is CASSGQGSSNQPQHF. In DNA form, the CDR3 reads TGTGCCAGCAGTGGACAGGGTTCAAGCAATCAGCCCCAGCATTTT.

The rearrangement links TRBV4-2 to TRBJ2-3, with 9 positions matching TRBD2. This CDR3 is 18 amino acids long. After removal of 1 base from V and 0 bases from J, the junction contained 8 bases not matched to a gene. Germline CDR1 reads LGHNA; CDR2 reads YNFKEQ. CDR3 coding DNA: TGTGCCAGCAGCCAAGGGTTAGCGGGAGCTTTGAGCACAGATACGCAGTATTTT. This codes for CASSQGLAGALSTDTQYF.

J is TRBJ2-3 and V is TRBV30, with D unclear. Germline assignment: CDR1 GTSNPN and CDR2 SVGIG (reference sequence). The CDR3 is 13 amino acids. Trimming shortened V by 5 bases and J by 0 bases, and 9 bases separated the two germline ends. CDR3 loop: CAWGRSSTDTQYF. CDR3 nucleotide sequence: TGTGCCTGGGGTAGGTCGAGCACAGATACGCAGTATTTT.

The chain has TRBV7-6 and TRBJ2-7; 14 nucleotides match TRBD2. The CDR3 covers 16 residues. The V segment lost 5 bases and the J segment 2 bases; nucleotides outside the gene matches: 5. Germline CDR1 SGHVS, CDR2 FNYEAQ. The CDR3 is CASSPRLAGGPYEQYF. For the CDR3, the DNA is TGTGCCAGCAGCCCGAGACTAGCGGGAGGGCCCTACGAGCAGTACTTC.

The J gene is TRBJ2-1, the V gene TRBV5-1, with TRBD1 matching 7 bases. With V trimmed by 5 bases and J by 6 bases, 11 bases remained unmatched. From germline, CDR1 is SGHRS and CDR2 YFSETQ. CDR3 size: 15 residues. CDR3 sequence (DNA): TGCGCCAGCAGGGATACAGGGGAGCCGAGCAATGAGCAGTTCTTC. Translated: CASRDTGEPSNEQFF.